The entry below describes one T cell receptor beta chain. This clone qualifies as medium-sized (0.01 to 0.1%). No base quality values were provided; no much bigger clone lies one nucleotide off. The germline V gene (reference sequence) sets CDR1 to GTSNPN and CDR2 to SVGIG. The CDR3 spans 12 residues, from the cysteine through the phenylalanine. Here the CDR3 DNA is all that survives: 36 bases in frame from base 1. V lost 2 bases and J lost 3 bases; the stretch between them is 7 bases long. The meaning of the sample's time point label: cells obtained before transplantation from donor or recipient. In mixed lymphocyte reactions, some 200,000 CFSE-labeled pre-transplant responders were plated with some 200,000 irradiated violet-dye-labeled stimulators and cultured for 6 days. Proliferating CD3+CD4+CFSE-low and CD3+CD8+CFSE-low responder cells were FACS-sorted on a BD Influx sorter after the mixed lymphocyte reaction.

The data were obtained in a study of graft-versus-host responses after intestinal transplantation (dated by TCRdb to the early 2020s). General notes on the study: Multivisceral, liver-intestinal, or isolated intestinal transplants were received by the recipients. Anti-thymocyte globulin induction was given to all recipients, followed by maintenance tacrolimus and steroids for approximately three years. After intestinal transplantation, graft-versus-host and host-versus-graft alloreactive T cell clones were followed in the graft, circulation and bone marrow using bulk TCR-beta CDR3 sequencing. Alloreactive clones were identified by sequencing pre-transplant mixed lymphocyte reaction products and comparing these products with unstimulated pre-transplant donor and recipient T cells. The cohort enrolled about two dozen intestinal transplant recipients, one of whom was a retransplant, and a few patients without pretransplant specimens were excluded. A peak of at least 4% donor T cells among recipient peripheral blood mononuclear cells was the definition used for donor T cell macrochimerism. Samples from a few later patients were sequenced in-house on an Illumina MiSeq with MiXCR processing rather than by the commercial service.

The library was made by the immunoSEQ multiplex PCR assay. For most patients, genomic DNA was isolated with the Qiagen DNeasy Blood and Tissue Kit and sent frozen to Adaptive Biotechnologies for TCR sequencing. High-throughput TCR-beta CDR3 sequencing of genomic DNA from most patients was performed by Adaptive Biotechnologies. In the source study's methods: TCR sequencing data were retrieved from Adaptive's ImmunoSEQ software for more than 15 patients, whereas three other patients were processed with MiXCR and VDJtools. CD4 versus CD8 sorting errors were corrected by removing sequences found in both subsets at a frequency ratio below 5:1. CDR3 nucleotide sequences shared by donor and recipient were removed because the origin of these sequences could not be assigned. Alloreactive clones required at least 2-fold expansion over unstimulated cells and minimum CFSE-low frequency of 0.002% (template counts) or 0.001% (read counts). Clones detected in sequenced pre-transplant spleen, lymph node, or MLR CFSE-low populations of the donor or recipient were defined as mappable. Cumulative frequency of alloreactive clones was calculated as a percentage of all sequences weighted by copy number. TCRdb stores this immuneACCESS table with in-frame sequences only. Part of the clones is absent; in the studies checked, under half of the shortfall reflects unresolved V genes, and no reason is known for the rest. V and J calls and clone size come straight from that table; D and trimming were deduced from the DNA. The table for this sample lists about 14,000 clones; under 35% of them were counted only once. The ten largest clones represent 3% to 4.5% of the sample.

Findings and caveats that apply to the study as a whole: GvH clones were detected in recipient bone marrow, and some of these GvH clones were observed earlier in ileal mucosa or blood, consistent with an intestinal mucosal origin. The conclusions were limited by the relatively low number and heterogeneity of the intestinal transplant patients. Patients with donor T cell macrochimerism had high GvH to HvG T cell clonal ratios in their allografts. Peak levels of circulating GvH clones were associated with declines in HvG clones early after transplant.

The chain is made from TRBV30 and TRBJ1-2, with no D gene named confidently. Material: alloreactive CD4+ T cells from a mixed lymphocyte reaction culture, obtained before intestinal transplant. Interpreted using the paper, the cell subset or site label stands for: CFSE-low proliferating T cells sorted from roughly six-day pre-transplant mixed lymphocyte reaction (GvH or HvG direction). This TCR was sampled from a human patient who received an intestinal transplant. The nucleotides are TGTGCCTGGAGTCTTGGCTACTATGGCTACACCTTC. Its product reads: CAWSLGYYGYTF. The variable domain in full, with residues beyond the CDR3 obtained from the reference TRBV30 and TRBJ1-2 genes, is SQTIHQWPATLVQPVGSPLSLECTVEGTSNPNLYWYRQAAGRGLQLLFYSVGIGQISSEVPQNLSASRPQDRQFILSSKKLLLSDSGFYLCAWSLGYYGYTFGSGTRLTVV.